These 8 T cell receptor beta chains share one sample of origin, sequenced in a study of Ad26.COV2.S vaccination and SARS-CoV-2 variants. Treatment defined: about 20 received Ad26.COV2.S at low or high dose, single or two shots; about 5 received placebo; per-sample allocation not given. Material that was analyzed had been drawn on day 63 after the first vaccine or placebo injection. The table came from immunoSEQ multiplex PCR; TCRdb's copy has only in-frame clones and leaves some out. The sample includes 440,000 or so clones, about 92% of them seen just once. The sequencing here drew on peripheral blood, taken in a trial of Ad26.COV2.S vaccine versus placebo. The receptors were sampled from a person aged 18-60 years who received the Ad26.COV2.S COVID-19 vaccine or a placebo.

The V and J genes are TRBV7-8 and TRBJ2-7, with TRBD2 matching 8 bases. Germline trimming cut 3 bases from V and 7 bases from J; bases unmatched to any gene: 11. CDR1 is SGHVS and CDR2 is FQNEAQ in the germline V gene. The CDR3 runs 15 residues. The CDR3: CASSFLAGLHREQYF. The CDR3 coding sequence is TGTGCCAGCAGCTTTTTAGCGGGATTACATCGGGAGCAGTACTTC.

This chain connects TRBV20-1 to TRBJ2-1, with D possibly matching TRBD1 (5 bases). Per germline, CDR1 DFQATT and CDR2 SNEGSKA (reference sequence). This CDR3 is 14 amino acids long. Trimming removed 3 bases at V and 1 base at J, with 10 bases between. The CDR3 is CSASPRDSYNEQFF. The CDR3 nucleotides are TGCAGTGCTAGTCCCAGGGATTCCTACAATGAGCAGTTCTTC.

The chain couples TRBV27 to TRBJ2-2; D is perhaps TRBD1 (6 bases). V lost 2 bases and J 4 bases, leaving 11 bases between the germline ends. CDR1 is MNHEY and CDR2 is SMNVEV in the germline V gene (reference sequence). This CDR3 has 15 residues. The CDR3 bases are TGTGCCAGCAGTTTAGGGGGCAAGTCCACCGGGGAGCTGTTTTTT. Protein: CASSLGGKSTGELFF.

The chain has TRBV9 and TRBJ1-4, with 7 bases aligning to TRBD1. Germline V lookup: CDR1 SGDLS, CDR2 YYNGEE. CDR3 length: 18 residues. The V and J ends lost 4 bases and 8 bases, in that order; junction bases with no gene match: 20. CDR3 nucleotide sequence: TGTGCCAGCAGCCCCAGGGGGGTCAGGGGTCCCTCCGGCGAAAAACTGTTTTTT. Its translation is CASSPRGVRGPSGEKLFF.

Written as DNA, the CDR3 is TGTGCCAGCAGTTTAGCGGCGGAGACCCCCACAGATACGCAGTATTTT. Translated, it gives CASSLAAETPTDTQYF. This chain links TRBV28 with TRBJ2-3; no firm D call. Germline V lookup: CDR1 MDHEN, CDR2 SYDVKM. Deletions cut 2 bases from V and 2 bases from J, with 14 bases between. The CDR3 contains 16 residues.

This chain uses TRBV3-1 (or the pseudogene TRBV3-2) with TRBJ1-2, with 7 bases lining up with TRBD1. This CDR3 region has 17 residues. Trimming took 1 base from V and 4 from J; bases not matched to a gene: 12. CDR1 is LGHDT and CDR2 is YNNKEL in the germline V gene (reference sequence). The CDR3 reads CASSQGLRQGVRYGYTF. As DNA, the CDR3 is TGTGCCAGCAGCCAAGGTCTGAGACAGGGAGTGCGCTATGGCTACACCTTC.

This rearrangement joins TRBV7-9 to TRBJ2-1; D is tentatively TRBD1 or TRBD2 (5 bases each). This CDR3 is 17 amino acids long. Germline V gene lookup returns CDR1 SEHNR and CDR2 FQNEAQ (reference sequence). Trimming pared 2 bases from V and 1 base from J, leaving 15 bases between. The CDR3: CASSLYGGRVSYNEQFF. CDR3 nucleotide sequence: TGTGCCAGCAGCTTATATGGGGGTAGGGTGTCCTACAATGAGCAGTTCTTC.

The genes are TRBV12-3 or TRBV12-4 and TRBJ1-5; D gene uncertain. Trimming removed 5 bases from V and 5 bases from J, with 10 bases in between. This CDR3 is built from 13 residues. The CDR3 here is CASSPVVDQPQHF. In nucleotides, the CDR3 is TGTGCCAGCAGTCCAGTGGTGGATCAGCCCCAGCATTTT.